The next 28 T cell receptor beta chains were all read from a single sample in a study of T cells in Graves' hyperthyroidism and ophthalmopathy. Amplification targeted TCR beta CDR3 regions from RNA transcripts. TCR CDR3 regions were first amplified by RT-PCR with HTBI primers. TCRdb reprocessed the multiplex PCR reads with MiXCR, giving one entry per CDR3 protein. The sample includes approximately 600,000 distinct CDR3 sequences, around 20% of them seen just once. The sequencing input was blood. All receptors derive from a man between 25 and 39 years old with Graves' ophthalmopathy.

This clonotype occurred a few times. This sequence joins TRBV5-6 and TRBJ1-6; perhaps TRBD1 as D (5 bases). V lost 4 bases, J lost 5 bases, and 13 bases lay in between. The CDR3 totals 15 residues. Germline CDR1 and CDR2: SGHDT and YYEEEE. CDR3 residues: CASSRWDRDNSPLHF. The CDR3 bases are TGTGCCAGCAGCCGATGGGACCGCGATAATTCACCCCTCCACTTT.

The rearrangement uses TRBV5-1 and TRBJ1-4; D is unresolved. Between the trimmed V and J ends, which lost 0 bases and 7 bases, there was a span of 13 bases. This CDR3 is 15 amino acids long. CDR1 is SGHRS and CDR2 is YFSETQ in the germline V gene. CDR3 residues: CASSLGGTGGEKLFF. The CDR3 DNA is TGCGCCAGCAGCTTGGGAGGCACTGGAGGTGAAAAACTGTTTTTT.

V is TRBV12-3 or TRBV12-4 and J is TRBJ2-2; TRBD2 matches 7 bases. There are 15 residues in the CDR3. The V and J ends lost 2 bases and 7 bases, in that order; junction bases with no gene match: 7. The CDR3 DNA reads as TGTGCCAGCAGTTTACTAGCGGCCCTCAACGGGGAGCTGTTTTTT. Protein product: CASSLLAALNGELFF.

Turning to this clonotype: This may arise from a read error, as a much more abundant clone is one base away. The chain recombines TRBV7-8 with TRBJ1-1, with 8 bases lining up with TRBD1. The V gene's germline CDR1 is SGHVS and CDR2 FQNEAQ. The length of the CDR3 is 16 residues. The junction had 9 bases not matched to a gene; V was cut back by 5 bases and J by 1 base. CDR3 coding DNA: TGTGCCAGCAGCGCGACAGGGGTGGGCACGAACACTGAAGCTTTCTTT. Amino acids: CASSATGVGTNTEAFF. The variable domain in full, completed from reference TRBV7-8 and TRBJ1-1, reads GAGVSQSPRYKVAKRGQDVALRCDPISGHVSLFWYQQALGQGPEFLTYFQNEAQLDKSGLPSDRFFAERPEGSVSTLKIQRTQQEDSAVYLCASSATGVGTNTEAFFGQGTRLTVV.

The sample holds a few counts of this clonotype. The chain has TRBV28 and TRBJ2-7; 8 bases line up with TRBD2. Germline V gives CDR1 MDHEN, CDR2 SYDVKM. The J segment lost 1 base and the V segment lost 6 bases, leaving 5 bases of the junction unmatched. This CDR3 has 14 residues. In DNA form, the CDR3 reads TGTGCCAGCAGCCAGCGGGAGCGGTCCTACGAGCAGTACTTC. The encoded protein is CASSQRERSYEQYF.

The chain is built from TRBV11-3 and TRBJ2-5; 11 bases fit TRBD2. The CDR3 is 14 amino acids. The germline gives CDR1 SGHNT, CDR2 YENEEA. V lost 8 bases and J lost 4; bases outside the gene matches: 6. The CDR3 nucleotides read TGTGCCAGCGAACTAGCGGGAGTAGGAGAGACCCAGTACTTC. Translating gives CASELAGVGETQYF. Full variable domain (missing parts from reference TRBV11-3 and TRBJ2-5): EAGVVQSPRYKIIEKKQPVAFWCNPISGHNTLYWYLQNLGQGPELLIRYENEEAVDDSQLPKDRFSAERLKGVDSTLKIQPAELGDSAVYLCASELAGVGETQYFGPGTRLLVL.

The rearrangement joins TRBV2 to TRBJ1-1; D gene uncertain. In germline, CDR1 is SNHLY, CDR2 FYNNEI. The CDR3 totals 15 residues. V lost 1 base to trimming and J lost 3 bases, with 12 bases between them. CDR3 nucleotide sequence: TGTGCCAGCAGTGAAGAGGAGGGAACAGACACTGAAGCTTTCTTT. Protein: CASSEEEGTDTEAFF.

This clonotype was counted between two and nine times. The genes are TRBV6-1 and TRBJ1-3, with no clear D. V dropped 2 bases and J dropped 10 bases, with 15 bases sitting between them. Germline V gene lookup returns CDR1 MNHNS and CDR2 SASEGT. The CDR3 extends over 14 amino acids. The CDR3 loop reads CASSERVSQATIYF. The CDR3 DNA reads TGTGCCAGCAGTGAACGTGTCTCCCAAGCGACCATATATTTT.

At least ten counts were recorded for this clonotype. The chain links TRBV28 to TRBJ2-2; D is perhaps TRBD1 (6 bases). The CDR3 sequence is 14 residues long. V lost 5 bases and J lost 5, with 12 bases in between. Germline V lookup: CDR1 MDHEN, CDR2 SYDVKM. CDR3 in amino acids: CASSLTGSTGELFF. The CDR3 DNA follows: TGTGCCAGCAGTCTAACAGGGAGTACCGGGGAGCTGTTTTTT.

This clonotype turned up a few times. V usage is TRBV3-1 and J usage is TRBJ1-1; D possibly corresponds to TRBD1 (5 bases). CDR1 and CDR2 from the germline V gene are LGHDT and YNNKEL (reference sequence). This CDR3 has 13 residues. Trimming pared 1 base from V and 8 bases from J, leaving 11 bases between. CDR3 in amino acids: CASSQGSGGEAFF. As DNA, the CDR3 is TGTGCCAGCAGCCAAGGCTCCGGGGGGGAAGCTTTCTTT. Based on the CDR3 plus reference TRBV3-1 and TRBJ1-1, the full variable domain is DTAVSQTPKYLVTQMGNDKSIKCEQNLGHDTMYWYKQDSKKFLKIMFSYNNKELIINETVPNRFSPKSPDKAHLNLHINSLELGDSAVYFCASSQGSGGEAFFGQGTRLTVV.

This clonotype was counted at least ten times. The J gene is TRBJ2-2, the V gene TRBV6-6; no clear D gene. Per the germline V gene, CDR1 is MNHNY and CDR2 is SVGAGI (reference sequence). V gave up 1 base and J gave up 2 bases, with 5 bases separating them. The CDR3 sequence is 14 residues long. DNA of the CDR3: TGTGCCAGCAGTTACTGGGAAAACACCGGGGAGCTGTTTTTT. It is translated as CASSYWENTGELFF.

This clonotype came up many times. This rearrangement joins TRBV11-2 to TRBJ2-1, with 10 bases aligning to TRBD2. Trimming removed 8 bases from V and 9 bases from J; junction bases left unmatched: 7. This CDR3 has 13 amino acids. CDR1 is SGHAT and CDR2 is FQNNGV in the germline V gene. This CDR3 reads CASGTSVNAEQFF. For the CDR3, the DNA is TGTGCCAGCGGGACTAGCGTGAACGCTGAGCAGTTCTTC.

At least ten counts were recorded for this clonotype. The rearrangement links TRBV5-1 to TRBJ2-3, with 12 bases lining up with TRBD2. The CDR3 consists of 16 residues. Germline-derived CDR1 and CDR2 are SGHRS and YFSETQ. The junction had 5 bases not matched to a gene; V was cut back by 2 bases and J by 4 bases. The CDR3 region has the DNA TGCGCCAGCAGCTTAACTAGCGGGAGGACCGCAGATACGCAGTATTTT. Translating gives CASSLTSGRTADTQYF.

The CDR3 is CASSQSKYRLTEAFF. The DNA of the CDR3 is TGTGCCAGCAGCCAATCGAAATACAGGTTAACTGAAGCTTTCTTT. The chain joins TRBV7-2 to TRBJ1-1, with D perhaps TRBD1 (5 bases). V shed 5 bases and J shed 5 bases, with 18 bases lying between them. Germline CDR1 and CDR2: SGHTA and FQGNSA. This CDR3 region has 15 residues.

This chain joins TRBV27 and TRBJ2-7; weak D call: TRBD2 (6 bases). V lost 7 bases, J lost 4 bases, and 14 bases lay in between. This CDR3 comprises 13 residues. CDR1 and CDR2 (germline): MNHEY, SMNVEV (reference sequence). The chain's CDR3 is CASTRIGGYEQYF. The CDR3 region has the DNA TGTGCCAGCACCCGGATTGGGGGGTACGAGCAGTACTTC.

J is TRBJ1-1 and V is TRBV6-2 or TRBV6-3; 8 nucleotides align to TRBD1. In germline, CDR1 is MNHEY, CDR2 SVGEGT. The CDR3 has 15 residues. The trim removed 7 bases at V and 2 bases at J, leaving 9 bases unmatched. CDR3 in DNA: TGTGCCAGCACGAGGACAGGGATTTCCAACACTGAAGCTTTCTTT. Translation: CASTRTGISNTEAFF.

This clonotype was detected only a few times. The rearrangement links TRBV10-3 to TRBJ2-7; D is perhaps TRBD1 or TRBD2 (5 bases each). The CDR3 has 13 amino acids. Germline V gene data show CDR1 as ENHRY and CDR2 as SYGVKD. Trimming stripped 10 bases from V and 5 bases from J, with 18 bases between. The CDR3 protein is CATWDQSRDEQYF. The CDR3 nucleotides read TGTGCCACCTGGGACCAGTCCCGGGACGAGCAGTACTTC.

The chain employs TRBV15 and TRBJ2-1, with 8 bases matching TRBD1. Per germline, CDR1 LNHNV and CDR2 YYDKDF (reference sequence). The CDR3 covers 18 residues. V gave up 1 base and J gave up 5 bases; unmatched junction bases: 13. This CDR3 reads CATSRGFRGQGFDNEQFF. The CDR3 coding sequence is TGTGCCACCAGCAGAGGTTTTCGAGGACAGGGATTTGACAATGAGCAGTTCTTC.

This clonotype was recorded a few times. CDR3 bases: TGCAGTGCTAGAACGTCCGGCAGTCTGAACTATGGCTACACCTTC. Protein: CSARTSGSLNYGYTF. This rearrangement joins TRBV20-1 to TRBJ1-2; D not certain. This CDR3 spans 15 amino acids. Trimming took 2 bases from V and 2 from J, leaving 15 bases between them. CDR1 is DFQATT and CDR2 is SNEGSKA in the germline V gene (reference sequence).

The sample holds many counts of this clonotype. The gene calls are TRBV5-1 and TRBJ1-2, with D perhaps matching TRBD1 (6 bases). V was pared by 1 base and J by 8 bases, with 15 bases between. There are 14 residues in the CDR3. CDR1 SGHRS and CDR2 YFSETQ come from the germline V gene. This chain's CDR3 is CASSLTGPYSGYTF. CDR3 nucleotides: TGCGCCAGCAGCTTGACAGGGCCCTATTCCGGCTACACCTTC.

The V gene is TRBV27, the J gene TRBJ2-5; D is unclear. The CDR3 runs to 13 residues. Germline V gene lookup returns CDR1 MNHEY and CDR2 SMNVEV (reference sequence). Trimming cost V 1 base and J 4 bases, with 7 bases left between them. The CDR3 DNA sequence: TGTGCCAGCAGTTTATACGCCACAGAGACCCAGTACTTC. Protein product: CASSLYATETQYF.

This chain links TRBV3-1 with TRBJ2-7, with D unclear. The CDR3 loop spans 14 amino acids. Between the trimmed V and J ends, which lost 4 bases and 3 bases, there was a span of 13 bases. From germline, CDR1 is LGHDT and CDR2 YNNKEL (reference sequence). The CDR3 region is CASSLRGSGYEQYF. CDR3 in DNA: TGTGCCAGCAGCCTAAGAGGCTCAGGCTACGAGCAGTACTTC.

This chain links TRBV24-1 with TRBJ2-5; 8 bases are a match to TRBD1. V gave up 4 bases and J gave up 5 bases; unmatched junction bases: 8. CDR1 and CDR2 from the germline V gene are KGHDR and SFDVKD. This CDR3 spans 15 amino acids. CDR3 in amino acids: CATSDPTGALETQYF. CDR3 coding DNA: TGTGCCACCAGTGACCCGACAGGGGCTCTCGAGACCCAGTACTTC.

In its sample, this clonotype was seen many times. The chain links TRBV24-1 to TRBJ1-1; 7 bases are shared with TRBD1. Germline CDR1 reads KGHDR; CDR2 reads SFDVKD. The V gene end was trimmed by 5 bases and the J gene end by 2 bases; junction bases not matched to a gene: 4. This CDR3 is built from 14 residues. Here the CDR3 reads CATSAGTVNTEAFF. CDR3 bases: TGTGCCACCAGTGCTGGGACAGTCAACACTGAAGCTTTCTTT.

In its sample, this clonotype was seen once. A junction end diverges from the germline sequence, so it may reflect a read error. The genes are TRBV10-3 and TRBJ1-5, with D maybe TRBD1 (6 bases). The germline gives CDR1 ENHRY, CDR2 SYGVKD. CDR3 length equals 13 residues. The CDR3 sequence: CAISAETGQPRHF. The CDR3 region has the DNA TGTGCCATCAGTGCGGAAACAGGGCAGCCCCGGCATTTT.

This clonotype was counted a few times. The DNA for the CDR3 is TGTGCCAGCAGGGGACTCTGGGGGCAGTATTTT. This gives the protein CASRGLWGQYF. This sequence joins TRBV6-2 or TRBV6-3 and TRBJ2-3, with D possibly matching TRBD2 (6 bases). V lost 6 bases and J lost 11, with 12 bases in between. The CDR3 length is 11 residues. Germline assignment: CDR1 MNHEY and CDR2 SVGEGT.

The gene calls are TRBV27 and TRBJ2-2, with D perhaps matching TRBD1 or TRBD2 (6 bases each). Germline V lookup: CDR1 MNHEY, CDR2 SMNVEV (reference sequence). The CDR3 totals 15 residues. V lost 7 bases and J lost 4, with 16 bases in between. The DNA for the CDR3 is TGTGCCAGCACCTTACGGGGGCCTCTCACCGGGGAGCTGTTTTTT. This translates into CASTLRGPLTGELFF.

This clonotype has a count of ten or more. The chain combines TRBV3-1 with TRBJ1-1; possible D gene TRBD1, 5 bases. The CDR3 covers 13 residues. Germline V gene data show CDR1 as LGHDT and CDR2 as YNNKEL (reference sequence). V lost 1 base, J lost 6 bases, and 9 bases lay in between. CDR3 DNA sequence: TGTGCCAGCAGCCAAGTTTCGGGGGCTGAAGCTTTCTTT. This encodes CASSQVSGAEAFF.